The T cell receptor beta chain described here comes from a study of response to subunit inactivated influenza vaccine. TCRdb passed the RT-PCR reads through MiXCR, listing each CDR3 protein once. The sample gives more than 600,000 distinct CDR3 sequences, less than 20% of which show up once; approximately 10% is in the top ten. The sample in question was PBMCs from blood, obtained 5 to 6 days after vaccination. The clonotype comes from a man aged 50 or older who received an inactivated influenza vaccine.

For the CDR3, the DNA is TGTGCCAGCAGCCCTATGGAGGCGAACACTGAAGCTTTCTTT. This encodes CASSPMEANTEAFF. This chain joins TRBV7-9 and TRBJ1-1; no definite D call. The V end was cut by 5 bases, the J end by 1 base, with 11 bases between. This CDR3 contains 14 residues. CDR1 SEHNR and CDR2 FQNEAQ come from the germline V gene (reference sequence).